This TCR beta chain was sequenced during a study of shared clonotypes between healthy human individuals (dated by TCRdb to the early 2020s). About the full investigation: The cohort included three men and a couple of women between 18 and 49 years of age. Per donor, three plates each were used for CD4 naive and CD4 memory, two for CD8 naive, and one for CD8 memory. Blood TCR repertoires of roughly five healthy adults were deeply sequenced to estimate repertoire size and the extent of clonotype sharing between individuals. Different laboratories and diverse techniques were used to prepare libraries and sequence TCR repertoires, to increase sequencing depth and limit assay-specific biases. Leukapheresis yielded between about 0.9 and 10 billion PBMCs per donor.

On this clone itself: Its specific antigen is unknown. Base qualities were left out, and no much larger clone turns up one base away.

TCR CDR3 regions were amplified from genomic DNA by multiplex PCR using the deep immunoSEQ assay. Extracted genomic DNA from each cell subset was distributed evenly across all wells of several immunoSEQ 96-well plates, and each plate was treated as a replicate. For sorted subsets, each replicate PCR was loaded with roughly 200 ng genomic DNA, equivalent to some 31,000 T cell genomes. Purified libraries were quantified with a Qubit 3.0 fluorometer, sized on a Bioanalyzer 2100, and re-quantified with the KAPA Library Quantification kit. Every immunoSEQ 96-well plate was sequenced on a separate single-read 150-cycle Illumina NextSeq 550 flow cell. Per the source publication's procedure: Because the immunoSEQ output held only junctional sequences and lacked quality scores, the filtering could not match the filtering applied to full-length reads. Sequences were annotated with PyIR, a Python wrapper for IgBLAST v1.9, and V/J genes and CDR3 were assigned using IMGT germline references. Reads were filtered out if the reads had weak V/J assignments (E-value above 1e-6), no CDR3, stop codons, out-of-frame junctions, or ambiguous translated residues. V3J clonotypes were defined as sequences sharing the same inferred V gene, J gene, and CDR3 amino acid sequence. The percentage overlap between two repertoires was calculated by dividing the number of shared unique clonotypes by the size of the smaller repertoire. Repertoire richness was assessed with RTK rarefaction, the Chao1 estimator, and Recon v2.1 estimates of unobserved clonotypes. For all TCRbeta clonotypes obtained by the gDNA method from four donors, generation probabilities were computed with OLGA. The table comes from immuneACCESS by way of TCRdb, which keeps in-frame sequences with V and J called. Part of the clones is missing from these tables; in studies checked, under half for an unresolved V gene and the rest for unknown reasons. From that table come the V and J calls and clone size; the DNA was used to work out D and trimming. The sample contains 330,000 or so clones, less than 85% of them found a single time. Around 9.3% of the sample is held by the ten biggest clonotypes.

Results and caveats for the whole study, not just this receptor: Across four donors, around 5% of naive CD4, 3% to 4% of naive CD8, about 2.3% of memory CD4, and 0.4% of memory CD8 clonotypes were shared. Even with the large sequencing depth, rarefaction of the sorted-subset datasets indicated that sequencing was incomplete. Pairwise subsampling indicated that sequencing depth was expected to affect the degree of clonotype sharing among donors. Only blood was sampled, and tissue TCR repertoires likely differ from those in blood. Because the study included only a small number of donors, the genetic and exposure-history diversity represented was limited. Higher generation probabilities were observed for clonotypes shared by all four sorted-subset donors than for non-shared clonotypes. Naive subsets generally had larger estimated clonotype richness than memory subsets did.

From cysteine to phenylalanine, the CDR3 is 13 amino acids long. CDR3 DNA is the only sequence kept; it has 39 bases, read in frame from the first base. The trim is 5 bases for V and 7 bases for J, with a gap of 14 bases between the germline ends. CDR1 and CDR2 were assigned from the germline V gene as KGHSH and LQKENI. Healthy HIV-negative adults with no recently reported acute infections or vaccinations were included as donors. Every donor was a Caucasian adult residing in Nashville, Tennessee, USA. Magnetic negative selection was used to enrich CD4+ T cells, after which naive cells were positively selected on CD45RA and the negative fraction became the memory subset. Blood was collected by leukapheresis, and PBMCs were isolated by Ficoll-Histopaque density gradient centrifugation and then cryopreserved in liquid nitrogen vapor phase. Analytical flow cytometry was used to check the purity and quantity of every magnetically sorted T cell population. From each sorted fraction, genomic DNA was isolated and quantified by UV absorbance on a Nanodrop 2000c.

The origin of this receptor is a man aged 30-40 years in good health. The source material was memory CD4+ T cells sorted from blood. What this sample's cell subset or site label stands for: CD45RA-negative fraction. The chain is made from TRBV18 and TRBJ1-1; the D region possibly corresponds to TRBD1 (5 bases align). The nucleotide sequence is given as TGTGCCAGCTCAATCTGGGACGGGGTTGAAGCTTTCTTT. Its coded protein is CASSIWDGVEAFF.